Sequencing of this TCR beta chain was carried out in a study of patients and donors after allogeneic stem cell transplantation. Via MiXCR, TCRdb re-called the RT-PCR reads, giving one row per CDR3 protein. The sample lists around 27,000 distinct CDR3 sequences, about 8% occurring once. The sample holds a few counts of this clonotype. V lost 4 bases, J lost 2 bases, and 21 bases lay in between. The germline V gene has CDR1 MNHEY and CDR2 SVGAGI. The CDR3 runs 19 residues. The sample taken for sequencing was blood, either unsorted or a sorted T cell fraction (not recorded which). V is TRBV6-5 and J is TRBJ2-6; possible D gene TRBD1, 6 bases. This TCR came from a human donor who was either an allogeneic HSCT recipient or a stem cell or donor lymphocyte infusion donor (not recorded which). It is not recorded whose cells these are; they may come from a transplant donor. The CDR3 reads CASSSGQKKRLAGANVLTF. The DNA for the CDR3 is TGTGCCAGCAGTTCCGGACAGAAAAAGAGGTTGGCTGGGGCCAACGTCCTGACTTTC.